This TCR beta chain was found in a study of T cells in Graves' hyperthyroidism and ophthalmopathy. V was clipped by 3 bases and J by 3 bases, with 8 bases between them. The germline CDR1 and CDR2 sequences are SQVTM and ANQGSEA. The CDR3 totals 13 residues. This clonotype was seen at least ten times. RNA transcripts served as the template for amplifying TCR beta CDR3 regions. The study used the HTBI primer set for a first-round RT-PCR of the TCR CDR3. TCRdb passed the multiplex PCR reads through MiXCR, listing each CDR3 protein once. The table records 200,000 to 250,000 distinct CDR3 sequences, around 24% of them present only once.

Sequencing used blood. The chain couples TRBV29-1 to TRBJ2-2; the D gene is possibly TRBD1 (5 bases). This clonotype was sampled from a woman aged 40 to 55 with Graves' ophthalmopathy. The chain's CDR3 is CSVDRGDTGELFF. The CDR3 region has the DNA TGCAGCGTTGATAGGGGCGACACCGGGGAGCTGTTTTTT.